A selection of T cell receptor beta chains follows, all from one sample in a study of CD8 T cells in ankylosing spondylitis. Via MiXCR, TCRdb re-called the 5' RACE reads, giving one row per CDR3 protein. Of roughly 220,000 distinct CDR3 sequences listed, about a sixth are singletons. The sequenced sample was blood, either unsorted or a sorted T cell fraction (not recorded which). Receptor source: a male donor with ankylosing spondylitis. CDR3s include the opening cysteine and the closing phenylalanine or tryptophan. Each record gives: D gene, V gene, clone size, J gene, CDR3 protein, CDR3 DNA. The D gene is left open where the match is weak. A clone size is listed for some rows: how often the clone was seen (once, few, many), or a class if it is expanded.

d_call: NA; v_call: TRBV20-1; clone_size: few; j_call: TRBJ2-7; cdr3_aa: CSARDSDPEQYF; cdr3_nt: TGCAGTGCGCGGGACAGCGATCCCGAGCAGTACTTC
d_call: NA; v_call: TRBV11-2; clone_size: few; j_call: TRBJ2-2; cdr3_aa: CASSFTEITGELFF; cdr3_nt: TGTGCCAGCAGCTTTACAGAAATCACCGGGGAGCTGTTTTTT
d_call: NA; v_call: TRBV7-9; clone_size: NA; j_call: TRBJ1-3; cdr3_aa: CASSRSPGNTIYF; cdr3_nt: TGTGCCAGCAGTCGGTCTCCTGGAAACACCATATATTTT
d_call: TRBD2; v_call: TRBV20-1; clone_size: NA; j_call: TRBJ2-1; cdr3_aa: CNAPFLAGGYNEQFF; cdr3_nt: TGCAATGCTCCCTTCCTAGCGGGAGGCTACAATGAGCAGTTCTTC
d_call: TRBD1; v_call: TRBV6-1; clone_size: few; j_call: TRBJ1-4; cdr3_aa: CASSDITGGEKLFF; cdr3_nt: TGTGCCAGCAGTGATATCACAGGGGGTGAAAAACTGTTTTTT
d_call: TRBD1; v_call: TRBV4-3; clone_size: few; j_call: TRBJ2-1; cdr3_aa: CASSQDPPGTDNEQFF; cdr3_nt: TGCGCCAGCAGCCAGGATCCCCCCGGGACAGATAATGAGCAGTTCTTC
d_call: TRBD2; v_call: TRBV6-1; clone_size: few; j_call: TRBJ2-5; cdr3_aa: CASTQLAGEQETQYF; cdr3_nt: TGTGCCAGCACCCAACTAGCGGGGGAGCAAGAGACCCAGTACTTC
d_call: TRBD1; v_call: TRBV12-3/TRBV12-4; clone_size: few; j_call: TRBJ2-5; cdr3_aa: CASSPGTGGGTQYF; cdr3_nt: TGTGCCAGCAGTCCCGGGACAGGGGGGGGGACCCAGTACTTC
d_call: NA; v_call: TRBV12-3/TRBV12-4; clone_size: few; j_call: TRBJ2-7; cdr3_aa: CASSFSVPYEQYF; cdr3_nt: TGTGCCAGCAGTTTCTCAGTTCCCTACGAGCAGTACTTC
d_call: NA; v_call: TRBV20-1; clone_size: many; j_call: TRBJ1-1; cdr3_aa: CSASPQTINTEAFF; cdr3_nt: TGCAGTGCTAGTCCCCAGACTATTAACACTGAAGCTTTCTTT
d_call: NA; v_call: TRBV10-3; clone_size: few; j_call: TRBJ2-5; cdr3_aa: CAISLEGTQYF; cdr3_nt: TGTGCCATCAGCCTCGAAGGGACCCAGTACTTC